What follows are 26 T cell receptor beta chains derived from one specimen sequenced in a study of shared clonotypes between healthy human individuals. The table came from immunoSEQ multiplex PCR; TCRdb's copy has only in-frame clones and leaves some out. Of about 380,000 clones listed, 96% are singletons. The sequencing sample was made of memory CD8+ T cells sorted from blood. Subset denoted: CD45RO+ cells pooled with CCR7-negative TemRA cells. Source of these receptors: a young man in good health.

This rearrangement joins TRBV5-4 to TRBJ2-5; D is unclear. This CDR3 spans 13 amino acids. Trimming cost V 2 bases and J 2 bases, with 7 bases left between them. Germline lookup yields CDR1 SGHNT and CDR2 YYREEE (reference sequence). The CDR3 here is CASSFRQQETQYF. In DNA form, the CDR3 reads TGTGCCAGCAGCTTCAGGCAGCAAGAGACCCAGTACTTC.

The V call is TRBV6-5, the J call TRBJ1-2; unclear D gene. Per germline, CDR1 MNHEY and CDR2 SVGAGI. Trimming left V 4 bases short and J 2 bases short, with 8 bases between. CDR3 length equals 13 residues. The CDR3 loop is CASSFRRNYGYTF. DNA of the CDR3: TGTGCCAGCAGTTTCAGACGGAACTATGGCTACACCTTC.

The count of this clone is one. The V gene is TRBV27, the J gene TRBJ2-3; D is unresolved. The CDR3 has 15 residues. Germline values: CDR1 MNHEY, CDR2 SMNVEV (reference sequence). V lost 5 bases, J lost 0 bases, and 12 bases lay in between. In DNA, the CDR3 is TGTGCCAGCAGTCTCGACCGTTATAGCACAGATACGCAGTATTTT. It specifies CASSLDRYSTDTQYF.

This chain connects TRBV5-1 to TRBJ2-7; the D is unclear. This CDR3 comprises 15 residues. The ends were cut back, 0 bases at V and 0 bases at J, with 10 bases in the middle. Germline CDR1 SGHRS, CDR2 YFSETQ. The CDR3 region is CASSLGGRTSYEQYF. Here the CDR3 DNA reads TGCGCCAGCAGCTTGGGTGGCAGAACCTCCTACGAGCAGTACTTC.

This chain links TRBV9 with TRBJ2-5, with D possibly called TRBD1 or TRBD2 (6 bases each). Deletions cut 0 bases from V and 5 bases from J, with 17 bases between. The CDR3 contains 16 residues. Germline CDR1 and CDR2: SGDLS and YYNGEE. The CDR3 region has the DNA TGTGCCAGCAGCGTAGGAGTGGTAGAAGGGGGGGAGACCCAGTACTTC. This codes for CASSVGVVEGGETQYF. The full variable domain, rest sourced from reference TRBV9 and TRBJ2-5, is DSGVTQTPKHLITATGQRVTLRCSPRSGDLSVYWYQQSLDQGLQFLIQYYNGEERAKGNILERFSAQQFPDLHSELNLSSLELGDSALYFCASSVGVVEGGETQYFGPGTRLLVL.

The table lists this clone with a count of one. V usage is TRBV27 and J usage is TRBJ2-7; either TRBD1 or TRBD2 may supply D (5 bases each). The ends were cut back, 3 bases at V and 2 bases at J, with 14 bases in the middle. This CDR3 spans 15 amino acids. Germline CDR1 and CDR2: MNHEY and SMNVEV (reference sequence). The DNA of the CDR3 is TGTGCCAGCAGTTTGTACCGGGACCGGACCTACGAGCAGTACTTC. This codes for CASSLYRDRTYEQYF.

This chain joins TRBV5-1 and TRBJ2-3; D gene ambiguous. CDR1 is SGHRS and CDR2 is YFSETQ in the germline V gene. With 2 bases removed from V and 2 bases from J, the gap between germline ends came to 9 bases. The CDR3 is 14 amino acids. Here the CDR3 reads CASSLSRLTDTQYF. CDR3 DNA sequence: TGCGCCAGCAGCTTATCTAGACTCACAGATACGCAGTATTTT.

V gene TRBV5-6 combines with J gene TRBJ2-2; D might be TRBD2 (5 bases). CDR1 and CDR2 (germline): SGHDT, YYEEEE. CDR3 length: 13 amino acids. Between the trimmed V and J ends, which lost 7 bases and 5 bases, there was a span of 12 bases. Here the CDR3 DNA reads TGTGCCAGCTCCATAACGGGAACCGGGGAGCTGTTTTTT. It yields the protein CASSITGTGELFF.

J is TRBJ2-5 and V is TRBV5-4; perhaps TRBD2 as D (5 bases). Germline CDR1 is SGHNT and CDR2 is YYREEE (reference sequence). This CDR3 is 16 amino acids long. With 0 bases removed from V and 5 bases from J, the gap between germline ends came to 17 bases. The CDR3 protein is CASSLGAGEPYETQYF. CDR3 DNA: TGTGCCAGCAGCTTGGGGGCGGGCGAGCCGTATGAGACCCAGTACTTC.

The chain employs TRBV18 and TRBJ2-1; D call uncertain. CDR3 size: 15 residues. Looked up from germline, CDR1 is KGHSH and CDR2 is LQKENI. The V gene lost 10 bases and the J gene lost 2 bases, with 18 bases spanning the gap. CDR3 residues: CATTSLAAAYNEQFF. In DNA form, the CDR3 reads TGTGCCACCACATCTCTGGCGGCGGCCTACAATGAGCAGTTCTTC.

The rearrangement joins TRBV7-2 to TRBJ2-7, with TRBD2 matching 9 bases. The ends lost 6 bases at V and 4 bases at J; junction bases unmatched: 10. The germline V gene has CDR1 SGHTA and CDR2 FQGNSA. The CDR3 is made up of 15 amino acids. The CDR3 bases are TGTGCCAGCAGGGTCAAGGCGGGAGGGCCGTACGAGCAGTACTTC. Translated, it gives CASRVKAGGPYEQYF.

The rearrangement joins TRBV2 to TRBJ2-7; 8 bases map to TRBD1. Germline CDR1 and CDR2: SNHLY and FYNNEI. Trimming cost V 4 bases and J 13 bases; bases outside gene matches: 18. The CDR3 spans 15 residues. CDR3 region: CASSGYRDRSVPFYF. In nucleotides, the CDR3 is TGTGCCAGCAGTGGTTACCGGGACAGGTCGGTTCCCTTTTACTTC.

J is TRBJ2-3 and V is TRBV2; the match to TRBD2 covers 7 bases. The CDR3 covers 16 residues. Germline V gene data show CDR1 as SNHLY and CDR2 as FYNNEI. V was pared by 11 bases and J by 4 bases, with 18 bases of the junction left unmatched. Here the CDR3 reads CAVNSRGTGGSDTQYF. For the CDR3, the DNA is TGTGCCGTTAACTCCCGGGGGACGGGAGGTTCAGATACGCAGTATTTT.

The V gene is TRBV7-3, the J gene TRBJ2-2, with TRBD2 matching over 8 bases. Germline CDR1 reads SGHTA; CDR2 reads FQGTGA. This CDR3 has 17 amino acids. V shed 5 bases and J 1 base; nucleotides not matched to a gene: 9. CDR3 DNA sequence: TGTGCCAGCAGCCTAAGGGCCCTAGCGGGGAACACCGGGGAGCTGTTTTTT. It specifies CASSLRALAGNTGELFF.

The chain joins TRBV19 to TRBJ1-4, with 7 bases matching TRBD1. Trimming cost V 10 bases and J 4 bases; bases outside gene matches: 6. The CDR3 has 13 residues. The germline CDR1 and CDR2 sequences are LNHDA and SQIVND (reference sequence). The CDR3 sequence: CATRTGDNEKLFF. The DNA for the CDR3 is TGTGCCACCCGGACAGGAGATAATGAAAAACTGTTTTTT. The full variable domain, with the rest looked up from reference TRBV19 and TRBJ1-4, is DGGITQSPKYLFRKEGQNVTLSCEQNLNHDAMYWYRQDPGQGLRLIYYSQIVNDFQKGDIAEGYSVSREKKESFPLTVTSAQKNPTAFYLCATRTGDNEKLFFGSGTQLSVL.

V is TRBV20-1 and J is TRBJ2-7; D is perhaps TRBD2 (6 bases). Germline-derived CDR1 and CDR2 are DFQATT and SNEGSKA (reference sequence). This CDR3 comprises 11 residues. The V end was cut by 0 bases, the J end by 6 bases, with 6 bases between. The CDR3 protein is CSARERGEQYF. Written as DNA, the CDR3 is TGCAGTGCTAGAGAGCGGGGCGAGCAGTACTTC.

This chain links TRBV5-8 with TRBJ1-5; D possibly corresponds to TRBD1 (5 bases). V dropped 0 bases and J dropped 4 bases, with 14 bases sitting between them. The CDR3 runs to 16 residues. Germline V gene sequence: CDR1 SGHTS, CDR2 YDEGEE. Here the CDR3 reads CASSLAWGTGNQPQHF. The CDR3 coding sequence is TGTGCCAGCAGCTTGGCTTGGGGGACGGGAAATCAGCCCCAGCATTTT.

The CDR3 spells CASSRGSFQETQYF. The CDR3 DNA reads TGTGCCAGCAGTCGCGGGAGTTTCCAAGAGACCCAGTACTTC. The chain recombines TRBV27 with TRBJ2-5, with TRBD2 matching 7 bases. Germline V gene data show CDR1 as MNHEY and CDR2 as SMNVEV (reference sequence). The CDR3 extends over 14 amino acids. The J segment lost 1 base and the V segment lost 5 bases, leaving 4 bases of the junction unmatched.

The chain employs TRBV2 and TRBJ2-3; D unresolved. Germline lookup yields CDR1 SNHLY and CDR2 FYNNEI. The CDR3 runs to 11 residues. V was pared by 2 bases and J by 6 bases, with 3 bases between. CDR3 sequence (DNA): TGTGCCAGCAGTGAATACGATACGCAGTATTTT. It encodes CASSEYDTQYF.

The V call is TRBV7-3, the J call TRBJ1-5, with TRBD1 identical over 7 bases. The CDR3 runs to 16 residues. V was clipped by 4 bases and J by 3 bases; unmatched bases: 9. The germline gives CDR1 SGHTA, CDR2 FQGTGA. The CDR3 nucleotides read TGTGCCAGCAGCTCGCCCGACAGGGTTTACAATCAGCCCCAGCATTTT. Translation gives CASSSPDRVYNQPQHF.

The chain joins TRBV18 to TRBJ2-3; D may be TRBD1 (5 bases). The CDR3 totals 13 residues. Looked up from germline, CDR1 is KGHSH and CDR2 is LQKENI. The ends were cut back, 2 bases at V and 2 bases at J, with 5 bases in the middle. The CDR3 is CASSPGATDTQYF. CDR3 coding DNA: TGTGCCAGCTCACCAGGGGCCACAGATACGCAGTATTTT.

The J gene is TRBJ2-3, the V gene TRBV7-9; weak D call: TRBD2 (5 bases). Trimming took off 3 bases at V and 1 base at J, with 11 bases between the two ends. Germline V CDR1 and CDR2: SEHNR, FQNEAQ (reference sequence). The CDR3 loop spans 15 amino acids. CDR3: CASSLISGGTDTQYF. The CDR3 region has the DNA TGTGCCAGCAGCTTGATCAGCGGAGGCACAGATACGCAGTATTTT.

V usage is TRBV7-2 and J usage is TRBJ2-1; 12 bases are a match to TRBD2. The CDR3 spans 16 residues. Germline CDR1 is SGHTA and CDR2 is FQGNSA. Trimming removed 4 bases from V and 6 bases from J; junction bases left unmatched: 7. CDR3 sequence (DNA): TGTGCCAGCAGCTACGAGACTAGCGGGAGAGTCAATGAGCAGTTCTTC. It encodes CASSYETSGRVNEQFF.

J is TRBJ2-5 and V is TRBV30; no reliable D call. The CDR3 is 13 residues long. Trimming removed 0 bases from V and 5 bases from J, with 10 bases in between. Germline V CDR1 and CDR2: GTSNPN, SVGIG (reference sequence). DNA of the CDR3: TGTGCCTGGAGTGTAGGGTTAGGGGAGACCCAGTACTTC. As protein: CAWSVGLGETQYF.

The rearrangement uses TRBV9 and TRBJ2-2; D remains ambiguous. The germline V gene has CDR1 SGDLS and CDR2 YYNGEE. There are 16 residues in the CDR3. V was pared by 0 bases and J by 1 base, with 10 bases between. CDR3 coding DNA: TGTGCCAGCAGCGTAGAGGTTCTGGGGAACACCGGGGAGCTGTTTTTT. It translates to CASSVEVLGNTGELFF.

The chain uses TRBV28 and TRBJ2-2; D is ambiguous. Trimming cost V 3 bases and J 1 base, with 9 bases left between them. The CDR3 is made up of 15 amino acids. Germline loops: CDR1 MDHEN, CDR2 SYDVKM. This CDR3 reads CASSFLLGNTGELFF. CDR3 in DNA: TGTGCCAGCAGTTTTCTCCTAGGGAACACCGGGGAGCTGTTTTTT. The variable domain in full, with the rest retrieved from reference TRBV28 and TRBJ2-2, is DVKVTQSSRYLVKRTGEKVFLECVQDMDHENMFWYRQDPGLGLRLIYFSYDVKMKEKGDIPEGYSVSREKKERFSLILESASTNQTSMYLCASSFLLGNTGELFFGEGSRLTVL.